Sequencing of this T cell receptor (beta chain) was carried out in a study of regulatory T cells in long-lasting Graves disease. This clonotype was observed at least ten times. Its antigen is still unknown. This CDR3 is 16 amino acids long. V was pared by 5 bases and J by 2 bases, with 18 bases between. Germline V lookup: CDR1 SGHAT, CDR2 FQDESV (reference sequence). Arm-PCR with iRepertoire HTBI primers amplified the CDR3 regions for these TCR beta libraries. In TCRdb, the multiplex PCR reads were re-called with MiXCR into one record per CDR3 protein. The table has some 330,000 distinct CDR3 sequences, around 11% seen once. The study's findings and limits: Since the sample size was small, accuracy may have been reduced.

The time point was: newly diagnosed GD, antithyroid drugs for less than 3 months. PBMC-extracted RNA yielded the TCR library. These sequences were also reported in another study, on T cells in Graves' hyperthyroidism and ophthalmopathy.

The receptor comes from a woman in her late teens or twenties with Graves disease. The J gene is TRBJ2-5, the V gene TRBV11-1, with D unclear. Material: peripheral blood mononuclear cells (PBMCs), obtained at new diagnosis, from a patient treated with antithyroid drugs. The CDR3 sequence: CASSPATGAVQETQYF. The CDR3 DNA sequence: TGTGCCAGCAGCCCCGCGACCGGCGCGGTTCAAGAGACCCAGTACTTC.